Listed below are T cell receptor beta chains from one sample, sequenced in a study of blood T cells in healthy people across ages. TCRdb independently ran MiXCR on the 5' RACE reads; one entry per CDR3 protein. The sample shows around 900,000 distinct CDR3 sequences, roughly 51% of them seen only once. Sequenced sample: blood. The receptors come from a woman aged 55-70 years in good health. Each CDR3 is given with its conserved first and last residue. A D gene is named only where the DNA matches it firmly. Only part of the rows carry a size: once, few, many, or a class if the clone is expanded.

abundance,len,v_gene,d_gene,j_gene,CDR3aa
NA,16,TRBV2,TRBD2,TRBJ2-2,CASSELTSGATGELFF
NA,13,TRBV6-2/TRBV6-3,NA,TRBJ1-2,CASSNSQGAGYTF
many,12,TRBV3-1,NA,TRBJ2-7,CASSQVSYEQYF
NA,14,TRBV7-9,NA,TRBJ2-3,CASSPPPGTDTQYF
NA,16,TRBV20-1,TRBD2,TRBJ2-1,CSARDPLAGSSGEQFF
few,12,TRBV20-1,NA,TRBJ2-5,CSPRGAGETQYF
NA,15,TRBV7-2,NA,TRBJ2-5,CASSLGRAGGATQYF
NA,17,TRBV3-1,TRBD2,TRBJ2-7,CASSHWGLAHISYEQYF
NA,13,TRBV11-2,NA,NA,CASSPRGLQTQYF
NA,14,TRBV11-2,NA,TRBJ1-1,CASSRQDVNTEAFF
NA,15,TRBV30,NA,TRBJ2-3,CAWSPRDGSTDTQYF
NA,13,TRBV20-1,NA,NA,CSASVGPTYEQYF
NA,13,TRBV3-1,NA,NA,CASSHVSKETQYF
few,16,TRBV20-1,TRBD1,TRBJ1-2,CSAERTGTGDASGYTF
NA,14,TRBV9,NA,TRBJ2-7,CASSAAETLYEQYF
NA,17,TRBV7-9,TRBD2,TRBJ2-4,CASSIALGGEAKNIQYF
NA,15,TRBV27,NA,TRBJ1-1,CASSLSPGAFTEAFF
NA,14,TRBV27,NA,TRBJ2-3,CASSSVSDADTQYF
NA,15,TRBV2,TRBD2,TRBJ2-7,CASRAGVVLSYEQYF
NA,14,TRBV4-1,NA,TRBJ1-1,CASSQVRDTIWAFF
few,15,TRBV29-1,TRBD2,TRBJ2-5,CSSRGTSGSMETQYF
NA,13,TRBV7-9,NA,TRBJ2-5,CASSLMYSETQYF
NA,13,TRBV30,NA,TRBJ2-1,CAWSVGTNSEQFF
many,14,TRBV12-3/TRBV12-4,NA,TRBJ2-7,CASSSRAISYEQYF
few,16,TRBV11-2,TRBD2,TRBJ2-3,CASSLASGRSTDTQYF
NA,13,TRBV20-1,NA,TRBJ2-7,CSASSYSAYEQYF
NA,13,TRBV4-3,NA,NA,CASSQGTLETQYF
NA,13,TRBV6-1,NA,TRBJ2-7,CASSEKVVDEQYF
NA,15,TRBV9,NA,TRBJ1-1,CASSLPLGDGSEAFF
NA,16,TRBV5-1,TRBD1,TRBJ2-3,CASSQRRQGRADTQYF
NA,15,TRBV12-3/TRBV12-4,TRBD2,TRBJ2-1,CASTLTSGSYNEQFF
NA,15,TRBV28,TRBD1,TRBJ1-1,CASKVSGTENTEAFF
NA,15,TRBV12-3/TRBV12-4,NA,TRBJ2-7,CANRVRQGDAYEQYF
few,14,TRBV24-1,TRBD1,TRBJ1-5,CATSRDSINQPQHF
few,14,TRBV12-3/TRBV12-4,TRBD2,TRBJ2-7,CASARGGLSYEQYF
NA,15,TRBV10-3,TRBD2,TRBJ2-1,CAISYGLAGVSEQFF
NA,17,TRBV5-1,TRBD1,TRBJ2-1,CASGESGTGALGNEQFF
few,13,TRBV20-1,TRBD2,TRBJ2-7,CSAVSGYFYEQYF
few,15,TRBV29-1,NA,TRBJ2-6,CSVGYGGSGANVLTF
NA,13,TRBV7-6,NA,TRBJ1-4,CASSSDISEKLFF
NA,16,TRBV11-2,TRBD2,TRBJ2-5,CASSPRLAAYLETQYF
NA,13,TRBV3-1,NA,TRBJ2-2,CASRLLNTGELFF
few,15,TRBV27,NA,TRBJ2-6,CASSEWTSGANVLTF
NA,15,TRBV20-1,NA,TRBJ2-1,CSARDPGGRYNEQFF
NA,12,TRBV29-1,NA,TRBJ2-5,CSVDGDFFGQYF
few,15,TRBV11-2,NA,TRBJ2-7,CASSRRDVLSYEQYF
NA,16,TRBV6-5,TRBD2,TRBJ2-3,CASSYPGLAGTDTQYF
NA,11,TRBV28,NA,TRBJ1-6,CASSFLPPLHF
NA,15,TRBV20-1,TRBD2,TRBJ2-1,CSARGAGVQGNEQFF
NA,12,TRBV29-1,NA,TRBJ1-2,CSVGQGEYGYTF
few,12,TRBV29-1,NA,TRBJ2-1,CSVVGGPNEQFF
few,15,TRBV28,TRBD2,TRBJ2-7,CASRIPSGRGYEQYF
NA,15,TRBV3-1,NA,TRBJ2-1,CASSQDYGIGNEQFF
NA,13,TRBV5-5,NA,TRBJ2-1,CASSSPYSGEQFF